This T cell receptor (beta chain) was sequenced for a study of blood T cell repertoires in COVID-19. Using immunoSEQ multiplex PCR, the repertoire was profiled, and TCRdb retains in-frame clones only, with some absent. The sample holds roughly 140,000 clones, 70% to 90% seen once. The CDR3 is 14 residues long. The germline V gene encodes CDR1 LNHDA and CDR2 SQIVND (reference sequence). V lost 6 bases, J lost 1 base, and 5 bases stayed unmatched. The source of this sequence is a human donor in a cohort sampled during active COVID-19. The sequencing sample was made of peripheral blood. This sequence joins TRBV19 and TRBJ1-1, with 7 bases lining up with TRBD1. The CDR3 reads CASSDDRANTEAFF. The CDR3 DNA is TGTGCCAGTAGCGACGACAGGGCGAACACTGAAGCTTTCTTT.